This section outlines one T cell receptor beta chain sequence together with its context. Its antigen is undetermined. The data derive from a study of T cell repertoires in cytomegalovirus infection. Study at large: Based on public TCR beta signatures, there were indications of CMV infection and of a matching HLA type.

CDR1 and CDR2 (germline): SGHRS, YFSETQ. The CDR3 has 16 amino acids. The ends were cut back, 2 bases at V and 7 bases at J, with 18 bases in the middle. TCRdb recomputed calls from the reads with MiXCR, one row per CDR3 protein. The profile shows approximately 1,000,000 distinct CDR3 sequences, 30% to 40% of them singletons. The sequence was obtained from a human donor in good health (CMV status not recorded). Some clones in this sample may be carry-over from other donors' samples. The sequences come from cultured CD8+ T cells from PBMCs, collected from culture after CMV antigen stimulation. The rearrangement links TRBV5-1 to TRBJ2-2; D possibly matches TRBD1 or TRBD2 (6 bases each). CDR3 region: CASSLLPRGPSGELFF. CDR3 nucleotides: TGCGCCAGCAGCTTACTCCCCCGGGGGCCGAGCGGGGAGCTGTTTTTT.